Detailed here is one T cell receptor beta chain. Its antigen is as yet unknown. The data belong to a study of T cell responses to AZD1222 COVID-19 vaccine. Study-wide background: It was second doses at about 4 or about 12 weeks that were pooled. Regarding the study as a whole: Of the AZD1222 recipients, only five to seven were seropositive at baseline. There were repertoire samples only from the period after the peak T cell response. Most donors were white British, females outnumbered males, and clonal diversity was possibly underestimated.

The repertoire was sequenced with immunoSEQ multiplex PCR; TCRdb's copy has only in-frame clones and lacks some. The repertoire holds 150,000 or so clones, with about 91% as singletons. Trimming stripped 6 bases from V and 3 bases from J, with 12 bases between. CDR3 length: 14 amino acids. From germline, CDR1 is SGHAT and CDR2 FQNNGV. Source: peripheral blood, taken on day 0 of AZD1222 vaccination. This sequence joins TRBV11-2 and TRBJ1-5; D gene ambiguous. This sequence was found in an adult in good health. CDR3 nucleotide sequence: TGTGCCAGCAGTAGTAGCGGCACCAATCAGCCCCAGCATTTT. Residues: CASSSSGTNQPQHF. Filled out from reference TRBV11-2 and TRBJ1-5, the complete variable domain reads EAGVAQSPRYKIIEKRQSVAFWCNPISGHATLYWYQQILGQGPKLLIQFQNNGVVDDSQLPKDRFSAERLKGVDSTLKIQPAKLEDSAVYLCASSSSGTNQPQHFGDGTRLSIL.